This T cell receptor (beta chain) was recorded in a study of shared clonotypes between healthy human individuals (dated by TCRdb to about 2020). Regarding the complete study: A couple of women and three men aged 18 to 49 years were included in the cohort. For each donor, three plates each were used for CD4 naive and CD4 memory, two plates were used for CD8 naive, and one plate was used for CD8 memory. The study deeply sequenced blood TCR repertoires of about 5 healthy adults to estimate repertoire size and the extent of clonotype sharing between individuals. Between about 0.94 and 10 billion PBMCs per donor were obtained by leukapheresis. To increase sequencing depth and limit assay-specific biases, TCR repertoire library preparation and sequencing were carried out by different laboratories using diverse techniques.

Overall study outcomes, separate from this receptor: Estimated clonotype richness was generally larger for naive than for memory subsets. The small number of donors limited the genetic and exposure-history diversity represented. Sampling was limited to blood, and TCR repertoires in tissue likely differ from TCR repertoires in blood. Pairwise subsampling led to the expectation that sequencing depth would affect the degree of clonotype sharing among donors. Rarefaction of sorted-subset datasets indicated incomplete sequencing despite the large sequencing depth. Sharing across several donors was observed for approximately 5% of naive CD4, about 4% of naive CD8, 2% to 2.5% of memory CD4, and 0.4% of memory CD8 clonotypes. Higher generation probabilities were observed for clonotypes shared by all four sorted-subset donors than for non-shared clonotypes.

Taken from cysteine to phenylalanine, the CDR3 has 13 residues. Only CDR3 DNA is held: 39 bases, read in frame from base 1. V and J are trimmed by 5 bases and 6 bases, and the gene matches miss 5 bases of the junction. The germline V gene (reference sequence) sets CDR1 to SEHNR and CDR2 to FQNEAQ. On this clone: Its antigen remains unidentified. No per-base quality is available; no much larger clone lies one base away.

Using the deep immunoSEQ assay, multiplex PCR amplified TCR CDR3 regions from genomic DNA. Genomic DNA extracted from each cell subset was distributed evenly over all wells of several immunoSEQ 96-well plates, and each plate served as one replicate. Each replicate PCR for sorted subsets received about 180 ng genomic DNA, equal to around 32,000 T cell genomes. Purified libraries were quantified with a Qubit 3.0 fluorometer, sized on a Bioanalyzer 2100, and re-quantified with the KAPA Library Quantification kit. Each immunoSEQ 96-well plate was sequenced on its own single-read 150-cycle Illumina NextSeq 550 flow cell. Processing in the source paper ran as follows. The immunoSEQ output contained only junctional sequences without quality scores, so filtering could not match that applied to full-length reads. To assign V/J genes and CDR3, sequences were annotated using PyIR, a Python wrapper for IgBLAST v1.9, with IMGT germline references. Reads with weak V/J assignments (E-value above 1e-6), missing CDR3, stop codons, out-of-frame junctions, or ambiguous translated residues were removed. A V3J clonotype was defined by an identical inferred V gene, J gene, and CDR3 amino acid sequence. The percentage overlap between two repertoires was calculated by dividing the number of shared unique clonotypes by the size of the smaller repertoire. Three approaches were used to assess repertoire richness: RTK rarefaction, the Chao1 estimator, and Recon v2.1 estimates of unobserved clonotypes. For all TCRbeta clonotypes obtained by the gDNA method from a handful of donors, generation probabilities were computed with OLGA. Sourced from immuneACCESS, this table was stored by TCRdb with only in-frame sequences that have V and J called. A share of the clones is absent; for the studies checked, an unresolved V gene accounts for under half, and the remainder has no known explanation. The D gene and trimming were derived from the DNA, and the V and J assignments and clone size from that table. The sample yields approximately 2.5 million clones; approximately 93% were counted once. About 0.38% of the sample comes from the top ten.

Healthy HIV-negative adults with no recently reported acute infections or vaccinations were included as donors. Every donor was a Caucasian adult living in Nashville, Tennessee, USA. CD4+ T cells were enriched by magnetic negative selection, after which naive cells were positively selected on CD45RA and the negative fraction was taken as the memory subset. After blood collection by leukapheresis, PBMCs were isolated using Ficoll-Histopaque density gradient centrifugation and then cryopreserved in the vapor phase of liquid nitrogen. Analytical flow cytometry was used to check the purity and quantity of each magnetically sorted T cell population. Genomic DNA was isolated from every sorted fraction and measured by UV absorbance on a Nanodrop 2000c.

The sample taken for sequencing was naive CD4+ T cells from PBMCs. This specimen's cell subset or site label, interpreted: CD45RA+ positively selected. The clonotype originates from a man aged 18 to 30 in good health. Some clones in this sample may be carry-over from other donors' samples. The chain employs TRBV7-9 and TRBJ2-7; 9 central bases correspond to TRBD1. The CDR3 in this case is CASSPGTGREQYF. The DNA reads TGTGCCAGCAGCCCGGGGACAGGGCGCGAGCAGTACTTC.